Following are 5 T cell receptor beta chains from one sample sequenced in a study of radiation and T cells in renal cell carcinoma. The time point was: blood 4 weeks post-SBRT, at nephrectomy. Treatment: 15 Gy SBRT to primary tumor, nephrectomy 4 weeks later. TCRdb's copy holds only in-frame clones and misses some; the assay was immunoSEQ multiplex PCR. The data contain about 78,000 clones, 80% to 90% of them singletons. Sequences were derived from blood, sampled from a patient whose treatment included radiotherapy and nephrectomy. These receptors came from a woman in her 70s with renal cell carcinoma.

J is TRBJ2-6 and V is TRBV19; D perhaps matches TRBD1 (6 bases). This CDR3 has 20 amino acids. Trimming removed 4 bases at V and 3 bases at J, with 25 bases between. Looked up from germline, CDR1 is LNHDA and CDR2 is SQIVND (reference sequence). The CDR3 spells CASSTGQIWPSSLGANVLTF. CDR3 coding DNA: TGTGCCAGTAGTACTGGACAGATCTGGCCCTCTTCTCTTGGGGCCAACGTCCTGACTTTC.

This clone has a single count. The chain carries TRBV4-1 and TRBJ1-2; weak D call: TRBD1 (5 bases). Between the trimmed V and J ends, which lost 0 bases and 8 bases, there was a span of 19 bases. CDR1 MGHRA and CDR2 YSYEKL come from the germline V gene. The CDR3 length is 16 residues. CDR3 nucleotide sequence: TGCGCCAGCAGCCAAGACCTAACAGGACCCCCTATCGGCTACACCTTC. Protein product: CASSQDLTGPPIGYTF.

The chain carries TRBV28 and TRBJ1-1, with unresolved D. The V and J ends lost 4 bases and 5 bases respectively, with 8 bases between them. The germline CDR1 and CDR2 sequences are MDHEN and SYDVKM. This CDR3 has 12 residues. CDR3 region: CASSSLGTEAFF. In DNA form, the CDR3 reads TGTGCCAGCAGTTCGCTCGGGACTGAAGCTTTCTTT.

This chain connects TRBV11-3 to TRBJ2-1, with TRBD2 as a possible D gene (5 bases). This CDR3 region has 13 residues. CDR1 is SGHNT, CDR2 YENEEA, per germline. Trimming cost V 0 bases and J 9 bases, with 9 bases left between them. This CDR3 reads CASSLDGGGEQFF. The DNA of the CDR3 is TGTGCCAGCAGCTTAGATGGAGGCGGTGAGCAGTTCTTC.

The chain uses TRBV5-8 and TRBJ1-5; the match to TRBD1 covers 9 bases. The CDR3 contains 17 residues. V dropped 4 bases and J dropped 1; count of bases not matched to a gene: 9. CDR1 and CDR2 (germline): SGHTS, YDEGEE. In DNA form, the CDR3 reads TGTGCCAGCAGCGCGGGACAGGGAATCGCGAGCAATCAGCCCCAGCATTTT. Translation: CASSAGQGIASNQPQHF.